A single T cell receptor beta chain is shown here with its context. Its specificity is unknown. The CDR3 runs 13 residues. CDR1 is LNHDA and CDR2 is SQIVND in the germline V gene (reference sequence). Trimming removed 4 bases from V and 6 bases from J, with 10 bases in between. MiXCR, run by TCRdb on the PCR reads, gives a single entry per CDR3 protein. This sample has some 28,000 distinct CDR3 sequences, with approximately 51% found just once. The sample comes from a study of vaccination and CD4 T cells after COVID-19. Across the study: The convalescent population consisted of six males and four females, two of whom were of Hispanic ethnicity. Two mRNA vaccine doses were given, either BNT162b2 or mRNA-1273.

Time point described: late sampling 161 to 241 days after vaccination in a few convalescent patients. Regarding the study as a whole: Within convalescent individuals, 304 out of 307 vaccine-specific clones proved to be spike mono-reactive.

The sequence came from a human donor who had recovered from COVID-19. Here the sequenced sample was CD4+ T cells from blood, taken about 7 months after SARS-CoV-2 vaccination. V usage is TRBV19 and J usage is TRBJ2-1, with D possibly matching TRBD2 (5 bases). CDR3: CASSTLAGNEQFF. CDR3 sequence (DNA): TGTGCCAGTAGTACCCTGGCGGGCAATGAGCAGTTCTTC. Full variable domain (remainder filled in from reference TRBV19 and TRBJ2-1): DGGITQSPKYLFRKEGQNVTLSCEQNLNHDAMYWYRQDPGQGLRLIYYSQIVNDFQKGDIAEGYSVSREKKESFPLTVTSAQKNPTAFYLCASSTLAGNEQFFGPGTRLTVL.